Reported below is one T cell receptor beta chain. The antigen it recognizes is unknown. Within one base of it there is no much larger clone, and no base qualities were kept. This sample is drawn from a study of Ad26.COV2.S vaccination and SARS-CoV-2 variants (dated by TCRdb to 2020 to 2023). In terms of the full investigation: Donors in the vaccine arm were drawn from COV1001, a phase I-IIa trial of Ad26.COV2.S in healthy adults that was multicentre, randomized, double-blind and placebo-controlled. Ad26.COV2.S was administered intramuscularly at 5 x 10^10 or 1 x 10^11 viral particles, either as a single shot or as two shots given 56 days apart. TCRbeta repertoire sequencing served as the tool for gauging how specific and how broad the SARS-CoV-2-reactive T cell receptors were following Ad26.COV2.S vaccination. The TCR-sequenced set comprised about 30 samples: about 19 Ad26.COV2.S vaccine recipients, 5 placebo recipients and 8 SARS-CoV-2 convalescent individuals. Trial participants were randomized into five groups of five: low-dose or high-dose Ad26.COV2.S given once or twice, or placebo on both occasions. Investigators remained blinded to trial group allocation during experiments and outcome assessment.

The immunoSEQ Assay was used to sequence TCRbeta CDR3 regions. After extraction, genomic DNA underwent amplification by bias-controlled multiplex PCR, followed by high-throughput sequencing. In the source study's methods: To quantify the absolute abundance of each unique TCRbeta CDR3 region, sequences were collapsed and filtered. T cell fraction was estimated by normalization of TCRbeta template counts to usable DNA, with usable DNA being measured through amplification of reference genes present in all nucleated cells. Repertoire TCRs were annotated as SARS-CoV-2-specific by exact matching of V gene, CDR3 amino acid sequence and J gene to a known reactive TCR set. The reference SARS-CoV-2 TCR set came from MIRA and was filtered for enrichment in COVID-19-positive ImmuneCODE repertoires, removing public or cross-reactive TCRs. Drawing on the MIRA antigens, annotated TCRs were analysed further at the level of specific ORF or position within ORF. Breadth was defined as annotated unique rearrangements over total unique productive rearrangements; depth was the summed frequency of those rearrangements. Group comparisons of TCR breadth used two-sided Wilcoxon rank-sum tests. Entries here come from immuneACCESS through TCRdb and include only in-frame sequences with V and J called. Some clones fail to appear in such tables; in the studies checked, an unresolved V gene covers under half of the shortfall, and the cause of the remainder is unknown. V and J calls and clone size are those listed in that table; D and trimming were worked out from the DNA. This sample gives about 220,000 clones in total; 70% to 90% of them show up just once. The ten biggest clones cover about 10% of the sample.

The germline V gene supplies CDR1 SGDLS and CDR2 YYNGEE. The cysteine opens and the phenylalanine closes a CDR3 of 16 amino acids. Here the CDR3 DNA is all that survives: 48 bases in frame from base 1. V is reduced by 1 base and J by 0 bases, leaving a spacing of 10 bases between them. Study-wide findings and limitations: Higher spike-specific TCR breadth was observed in Ad26.COV2.S recipients than in placebo recipients (P = 0.0014). Substantial breadth of spike-specific CD8+ and CD4+ T cell responses was reported after vaccination. The study was not powered for comparison of responses between vaccine doses or regimens. Vaccine and placebo recipients had similar non-spike TCR breadth, a finding consistent with the vaccine containing only spike. According to the authors, total T cell responses may have been underestimated by the TCR breadth and depth analyses.

The sample's treatment or condition label, decoded: around 19 received Ad26.COV2.S at low or high dose, single or two shots; 5 received placebo; per-sample allocation not given. For vaccine and placebo recipients, the sequenced repertoires came from samples collected on day 63 after the first injection. Between 29 July and 7 August 2020, Cohort 1b enrolled around 25 adults aged 18-55 years at one site in Boston, USA. As a vaccine, Ad26.COV2.S was a replication-incompetent adenovirus type 26 vector that expressed a prefusion-stabilized SARS-CoV-2 spike protein derived from the original Wuhan strain.

The sample consisted of peripheral blood, taken in a trial of Ad26.COV2.S vaccine versus placebo. The clonotype was recovered from a person between 18 and 60 years old who received the Ad26.COV2.S COVID-19 vaccine or a placebo. This receptor chain uses TRBV9 and TRBJ2-2, with TRBD1 as a weak D call on 6 bases. The sequence in DNA is TGTGCCAGCAGCGTATCGACAGGATCGAACACCGGGGAGCTGTTTTTT. This encodes CASSVSTGSNTGELFF.